Presented here are 28 T cell receptor beta chains from one specimen sequenced in a study of Ad26.COV2.S vaccination and SARS-CoV-2 variants. Treatment given: around 19 received Ad26.COV2.S at low or high dose, single or two shots; about 5 received placebo; per-sample allocation not given. Vaccine and placebo recipients were sampled on day 63 after the first injection. Profiled with immunoSEQ multiplex PCR; TCRdb holds only in-frame clones, not every one. The table lists around 450,000 clones, about nine tenths of them singletons. This specimen consisted of peripheral blood, obtained in a trial of Ad26.COV2.S vaccine versus placebo. These receptors were taken from a person aged 18-65 years who received the Ad26.COV2.S COVID-19 vaccine or a placebo.

The chain joins TRBV19 to TRBJ2-7, with 8 bases lining up with TRBD1. The V and J ends lost 5 bases and 5 bases, in that order; junction bases with no gene match: 8. This CDR3 spans 14 amino acids. Germline V CDR1 and CDR2: LNHDA, SQIVND (reference sequence). The CDR3: CASSLQHRGDEQYF. The CDR3 DNA reads TGTGCCAGTAGTCTCCAGCACAGGGGGGACGAGCAGTACTTC.

The rearrangement uses TRBV27 and TRBJ2-2, with D possibly matching TRBD1 (6 bases). V was cut by 7 bases and J by 5 bases, with 14 bases left in between. CDR3 length: 14 amino acids. Germline lookup yields CDR1 MNHEY and CDR2 SMNVEV (reference sequence). The CDR3 DNA is TGTGCCAGCATGGCTTGGGGGCGGACCGGGGAGCTGTTTTTT. Its translation is CASMAWGRTGELFF.

This sequence joins TRBV5-1 and TRBJ1-6; D is unresolved. The CDR3 is 14 residues long. CDR1 and CDR2 from the germline V gene are SGHRS and YFSETQ. V was clipped by 0 bases and J by 10 bases, with 11 bases between them. The CDR3 spells CASSLGSGWSPLHF. The DNA of the CDR3 is TGCGCCAGCAGCTTGGGGTCGGGGTGGTCACCCCTCCACTTT.

The CDR3: CASSEASGAVYGYTF. The DNA for the CDR3 is TGTGCCAGCAGTGAAGCCTCAGGGGCGGTCTATGGCTACACCTTC. The chain recombines TRBV6-1 with TRBJ1-2; perhaps TRBD1 as D (6 bases). The CDR3 sequence is 15 residues long. Per germline, CDR1 MNHNS and CDR2 SASEGT. V lost 0 bases and J 4 bases, leaving 12 bases between the germline ends.

DNA for the CDR3: TGTGCCAGCAGTTCGACAGGGGGCACCAAAAACATTCAGTACTTC. It translates to CASSSTGGTKNIQYF. The chain joins TRBV28 to TRBJ2-4; 10 bases line up with TRBD1. The germline CDR1 and CDR2 sequences are MDHEN and SYDVKM. There are 15 residues in the CDR3. V dropped 4 bases and J dropped 2; count of bases not matched to a gene: 2.

This rearrangement joins TRBV15 to TRBJ2-7; TRBD1 matches at 9 bases. This CDR3 has 15 amino acids. Germline V gene data show CDR1 as LNHNV and CDR2 as YYDKDF (reference sequence). The J segment lost 5 bases and the V segment lost 2 bases, leaving 7 bases of the junction unmatched. CDR3 nucleotide sequence: TGTGCCACCAGCAGATCCGGGACAGGGTTACACGAGCAGTACTTC. This codes for CATSRSGTGLHEQYF.

The chain uses TRBV11-2 and TRBJ2-1; no firm D call. Per germline, CDR1 SGHAT and CDR2 FQNNGV. This CDR3 comprises 11 residues. With 0 bases removed from V and 12 bases from J, the gap between germline ends came to 6 bases. The CDR3 is CASSLDRLQFF. The CDR3 DNA is TGTGCCAGCAGCTTAGACCGTTTGCAGTTCTTC.

The chain links TRBV5-4 to TRBJ2-2, with 7 bases that match TRBD1. V dropped 3 bases and J dropped 7; count of bases not matched to a gene: 9. Germline V gene data show CDR1 as SGHNT and CDR2 as YYREEE (reference sequence). This CDR3 is 15 amino acids long. The CDR3 is CASSSKDRAVGELFF. CDR3 DNA sequence: TGTGCCAGCAGCTCAAAAGACAGGGCGGTCGGGGAGCTGTTTTTT.

The chain is built from TRBV3-1 (or the pseudogene TRBV3-2) and TRBJ2-4; tentatively, D is TRBD1 or TRBD2 (5 bases each). Germline V gene data show CDR1 as LGHDT and CDR2 as YNNKEL (reference sequence). V lost 4 bases and J lost 0, with 19 bases in between. The CDR3 contains 18 residues. The CDR3 nucleotides are TGTGCCAGCAGCCCCAGGGCAAGGGGCCGGGAAGCCAAAAACATTCAGTACTTC. Its protein product is CASSPRARGREAKNIQYF.

The gene calls are TRBV28 and TRBJ2-7; weak D call: TRBD1 (5 bases). V shed 10 bases and J shed 1 base, with 20 bases lying between them. Germline CDR1 MDHEN, CDR2 SYDVKM. The CDR3 runs to 15 residues. DNA for the CDR3: TGTGCCACCATGTCCCAACAGGTTTCTTCCTACGAGCAGTACTTC. Translating gives CATMSQQVSSYEQYF. The whole variable domain, remainder taken from reference TRBV28 and TRBJ2-7, is DVKVTQSSRYLVKRTGEKVFLECVQDMDHENMFWYRQDPGLGLRLIYFSYDVKMKEKGDIPEGYSVSREKKERFSLILESASTNQTSMYLCATMSQQVSSYEQYFGPGTRLTVT.

The chain employs TRBV15 and TRBJ2-7; maybe TRBD1 (5 bases). Between the trimmed V and J ends, which lost 0 bases and 5 bases, there was a span of 11 bases. Germline CDR1 reads LNHNV; CDR2 reads YYDKDF (reference sequence). The CDR3 has 14 residues. The CDR3 sequence is CATSREAGLHEQYF. The DNA for the CDR3 is TGTGCCACCAGCAGAGAGGCAGGGTTGCACGAGCAGTACTTC.

This rearrangement joins TRBV4-1 to TRBJ2-7; D could derive from TRBD1 or TRBD2 (5 bases each). CDR1 and CDR2 (germline): MGHRA, YSYEKL. Trimming removed 1 base at V and 0 bases at J, with 13 bases between. The CDR3 consists of 16 residues. This chain's CDR3 is CASSQGGTASSYEQYF. The CDR3 DNA is TGCGCCAGCAGCCAAGGGGGGACGGCGAGCTCCTACGAGCAGTACTTC.

The rearrangement links TRBV18 to TRBJ1-5, with a weak D call TRBD1 (5 bases). There are 15 residues in the CDR3. Germline loops: CDR1 KGHSH, CDR2 LQKENI. Trimming left V 0 bases short and J 7 bases short, with 13 bases between. The DNA of the CDR3 is TGTGCCAGCTCACCACCGGGGGGGAACTTGCAGCCCCAGCATTTT. Residues: CASSPPGGNLQPQHF.

V and J are TRBV5-1 and TRBJ2-3; D is possibly TRBD2 (6 bases). Trimming took 3 bases from V and 0 from J, leaving 11 bases between them. The CDR3 consists of 15 residues. Germline V gene data show CDR1 as SGHRS and CDR2 as YFSETQ. The CDR3 DNA reads TGCGCCAGCAGCTGGGCCCGGGGGAGCACAGATACGCAGTATTTT. Protein sequence: CASSWARGSTDTQYF.

The V and J genes are TRBV28 and TRBJ1-1, with D uncertain. Deletions cut 5 bases from V and 0 bases from J, with 10 bases between. Germline loops: CDR1 MDHEN, CDR2 SYDVKM. The CDR3 is 14 residues long. The CDR3 is CASSTIGLNTEAFF. Here the CDR3 DNA reads TGTGCCAGCAGTACCATTGGGCTGAACACTGAAGCTTTCTTT.

This clone was observed once. The chain is built from TRBV28 and TRBJ2-3; D is possibly TRBD2 (6 bases). Per germline, CDR1 MDHEN and CDR2 SYDVKM. Between the trimmed V and J ends, which lost 1 base and 3 bases, there was a span of 20 bases. CDR3 length equals 18 residues. In DNA, the CDR3 is TGTGCCAGCAGTTTATTGGGCCGGAGGGCCTTCGGGACAGATACGCAGTATTTT. The encoded protein is CASSLLGRRAFGTDTQYF.

The rearrangement joins TRBV6-2 or TRBV6-3 to TRBJ2-3; tentatively, D is TRBD2 (5 bases). The CDR3 length is 15 residues. Trimming left V 4 bases short and J 0 bases short, with 11 bases between. Per germline, CDR1 MNHEY and CDR2 SVGEGT. CDR3 nucleotide sequence: TGTGCCAGCAGTTCCAGATTAGCGAGCACAGATACGCAGTATTTT. Encoded protein: CASSSRLASTDTQYF.

The CDR3 protein is CASSLGIGENTIYF. In DNA form, the CDR3 reads TGCGCCAGCAGCTTAGGAATAGGGGAAAACACCATATATTTT. This chain links TRBV5-1 with TRBJ1-3; D is perhaps TRBD1 (5 bases). Germline V gene lookup returns CDR1 SGHRS and CDR2 YFSETQ. CDR3 length: 14 amino acids. Trimming shortened V by 2 bases and J by 6 bases, and 12 bases separated the two germline ends.

The chain links TRBV28 to TRBJ2-7; TRBD2 agrees at 8 bases. This CDR3 is built from 14 residues. Germline-derived CDR1 and CDR2 are MDHEN and SYDVKM. The trim removed 4 bases at V and 7 bases at J, leaving 9 bases unmatched. DNA for the CDR3: TGTGCCAGCAGTTCCCGGGAGGGCCGTAGGGAGCAGTACTTC. Translated: CASSSREGRREQYF.

This sequence joins TRBV24-1 and TRBJ1-2; 8 nucleotides match TRBD1. Per germline, CDR1 KGHDR and CDR2 SFDVKD. Unmatched junction bases numbered 19, after V lost 3 bases and J lost 8 bases. The CDR3 sequence is 18 residues long. The CDR3 coding sequence is TGTGCCACCAGTGATGGTGAGACAGGGGCGCTCTCCGGTAGGGGCTACACCTTC. Protein sequence: CATSDGETGALSGRGYTF.

CDR3 sequence (DNA): TGTGCCAGCAGTTACTCGGCCGAAGGCGCTGGAAACACCATATATTTT. It yields the protein CASSYSAEGAGNTIYF. The rearrangement uses TRBV6-5 and TRBJ1-3; D uncertain. CDR1 is MNHEY, CDR2 SVGAGI, per germline. The CDR3 is 16 amino acids. Trimming took off 0 bases at V and 2 bases at J, with 11 bases between the two ends.

The sample holds one count of this clone. The chain employs TRBV7-8 and TRBJ1-6; 12 bases fit TRBD1. Germline trimming cut 4 bases from V and 8 bases from J; bases unmatched to any gene: 6. Germline assignment: CDR1 SGHVS and CDR2 FQNEAQ. This CDR3 region has 16 residues. CDR3 sequence: CASSSRDRGPDSPLHF. In DNA form, the CDR3 reads TGTGCCAGCAGCTCCCGGGACAGGGGGCCTGATTCACCCCTCCACTTT.

The chain joins TRBV27 to TRBJ2-1, with unresolved D. V was cut by 3 bases and J by 2 bases, with 5 bases left in between. The CDR3 extends over 13 amino acids. Looked up from germline, CDR1 is MNHEY and CDR2 is SMNVEV (reference sequence). The CDR3 reads CASSLPPYNEQFF. The CDR3 DNA is TGTGCCAGCAGTTTGCCCCCCTACAATGAGCAGTTCTTC.

The rearrangement uses TRBV10-3 and TRBJ1-6; no clear D. V was trimmed by 11 bases and J by 6 bases, leaving 17 bases between them. The CDR3 covers 14 residues. CDR1 is ENHRY, CDR2 SYGVKD, per germline. The CDR3 reads CAASNTDGNSPLHF. DNA of the CDR3: TGTGCCGCCTCTAACACGGATGGTAATTCACCCCTCCACTTT.

The J gene is TRBJ1-3, the V gene TRBV18, with 7 bases identical to TRBD1. CDR3 length equals 16 residues. Germline CDR1 is KGHSH and CDR2 is LQKENI. Trimming cost V 3 bases and J 1 base; bases outside gene matches: 6. The CDR3 region is CASSPDRASSGNTIYF. DNA of the CDR3: TGTGCCAGCTCACCCGACAGGGCTTCTTCTGGAAACACCATATATTTT.

The chain is built from TRBV28 and TRBJ2-4, with a possible D match to TRBD2 (6 bases). Per germline, CDR1 MDHEN and CDR2 SYDVKM. CDR3 size: 15 residues. The V gene lost 3 bases and the J gene lost 3 bases, with 12 bases spanning the gap. Here the CDR3 reads CASSLEGSNKNIQYF. CDR3 DNA sequence: TGTGCCAGCAGTTTGGAGGGGTCGAACAAAAACATTCAGTACTTC.

The chain is built from TRBV6-6 and TRBJ1-1; no clear D. V lost 2 bases and J 1 base, leaving 14 bases between the germline ends. The CDR3 extends over 16 amino acids. From germline, CDR1 is MNHNY and CDR2 SVGAGI (reference sequence). DNA for the CDR3: TGTGCCAGCAGTTACGGCCCCCATGGTGCGAACACTGAAGCTTTCTTT. Translated: CASSYGPHGANTEAFF.

The chain uses TRBV12-3 or TRBV12-4 and TRBJ2-1; the D is unclear. This CDR3 is built from 12 residues. Trimming removed 5 bases from V and 4 bases from J, with 6 bases in between. The CDR3 here is CASSLHYNEQFF. CDR3 DNA: TGTGCCAGCAGTCTTCATTACAATGAGCAGTTCTTC.